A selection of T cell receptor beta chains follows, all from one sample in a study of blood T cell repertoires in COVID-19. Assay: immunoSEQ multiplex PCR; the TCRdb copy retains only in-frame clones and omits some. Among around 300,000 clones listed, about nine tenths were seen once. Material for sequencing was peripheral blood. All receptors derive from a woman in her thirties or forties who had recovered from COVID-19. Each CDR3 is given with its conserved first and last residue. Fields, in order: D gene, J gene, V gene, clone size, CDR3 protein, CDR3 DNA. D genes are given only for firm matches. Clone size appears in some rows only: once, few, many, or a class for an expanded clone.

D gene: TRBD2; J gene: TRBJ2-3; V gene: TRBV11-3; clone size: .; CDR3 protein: CASSKDLGLAGGDTQYF; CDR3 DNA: TGTGCCAGCAGCAAAGACCTCGGACTAGCGGGCGGGGATACGCAGTATTTT
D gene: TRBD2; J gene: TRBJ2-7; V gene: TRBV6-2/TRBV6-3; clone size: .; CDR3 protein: CASSYGLAGSYEQYF; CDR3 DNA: TGTGCCAGCAGTTACGGACTAGCGGGTTCCTACGAGCAGTACTTC
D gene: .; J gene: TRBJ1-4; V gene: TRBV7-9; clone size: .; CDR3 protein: CASSNREVEKLFF; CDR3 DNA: TGTGCCAGCAGCAACCGGGAGGTTGAAAAACTGTTTTTT
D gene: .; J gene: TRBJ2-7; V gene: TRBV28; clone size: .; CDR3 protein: CASSESAGVRSYEQYF; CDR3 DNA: TGTGCCAGCAGTGAAAGCGCAGGGGTCCGCTCCTACGAGCAGTACTTC
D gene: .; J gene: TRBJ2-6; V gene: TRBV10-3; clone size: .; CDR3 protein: CAISVGPSYSGANVLTF; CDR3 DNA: TGTGCCATCAGTGTCGGTCCATCTTATTCTGGGGCCAACGTCCTGACTTTC
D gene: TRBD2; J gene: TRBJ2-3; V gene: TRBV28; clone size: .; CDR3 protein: CASSSRSLAGGLDTQYF; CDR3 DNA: TGTGCCAGCAGTTCCCGTTCACTAGCGGGAGGGTTAGATACGCAGTATTTT
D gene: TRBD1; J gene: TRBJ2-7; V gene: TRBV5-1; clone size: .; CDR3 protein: CASSEGTGGVRTEQYF; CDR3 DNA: TGCGCCAGCAGCGAAGGGACAGGGGGCGTCAGGACCGAGCAGTACTTC
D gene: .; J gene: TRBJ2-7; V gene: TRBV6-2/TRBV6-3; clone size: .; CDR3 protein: CASSYLVGSPTYEQYF; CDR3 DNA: TGTGCCAGCAGTTACTTGGTCGGGAGCCCAACCTACGAGCAGTACTTC
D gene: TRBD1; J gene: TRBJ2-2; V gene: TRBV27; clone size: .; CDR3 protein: CASRTGTGVIGELFF; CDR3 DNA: TGTGCCAGCAGGACCGGGACAGGGGTGATCGGGGAGCTGTTTTTT
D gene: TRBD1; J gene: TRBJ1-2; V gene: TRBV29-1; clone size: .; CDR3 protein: CSVGGQGVNYGYTF; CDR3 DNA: TGCAGCGTTGGGGGACAGGGGGTTAACTATGGCTACACCTTC
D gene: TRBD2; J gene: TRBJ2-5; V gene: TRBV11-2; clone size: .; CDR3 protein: CASSSIFGLADFKETQYF; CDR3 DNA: TGTGCCAGCAGCTCCATTTTCGGACTAGCGGACTTTAAAGAGACCCAGTACTTC
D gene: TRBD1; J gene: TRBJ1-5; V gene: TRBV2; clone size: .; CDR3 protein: CASTGGQGVNQPQHF; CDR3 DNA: TGTGCCAGCACCGGGGGACAGGGGGTCAATCAGCCCCAGCATTTT
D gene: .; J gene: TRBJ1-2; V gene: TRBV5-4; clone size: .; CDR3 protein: CASSFGEDYGYTF; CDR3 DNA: TGTGCCAGCAGCTTCGGGGAGGACTATGGCTACACCTTC
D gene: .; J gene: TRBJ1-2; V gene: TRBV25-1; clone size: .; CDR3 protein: CASKGANYGYTF; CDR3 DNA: TGTGCCAGCAAGGGGGCTAACTATGGCTACACCTTC
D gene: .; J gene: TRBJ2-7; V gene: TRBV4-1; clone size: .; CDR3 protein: CASSQDPGRDEQYF; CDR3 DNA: TGCGCCAGCAGCCAAGATCCCGGTCGGGACGAGCAGTACTTC
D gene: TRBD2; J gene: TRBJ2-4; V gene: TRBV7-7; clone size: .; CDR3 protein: CASSFSGGQGAKNIQYF; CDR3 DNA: TGTGCCAGCAGCTTTTCGGGGGGGCAAGGAGCCAAAAACATTCAGTACTTC
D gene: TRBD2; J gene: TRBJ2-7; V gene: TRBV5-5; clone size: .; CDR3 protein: CASSTGLGYEQYF; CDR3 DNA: TGTGCCAGCAGCACGGGACTAGGCTACGAGCAGTACTTC
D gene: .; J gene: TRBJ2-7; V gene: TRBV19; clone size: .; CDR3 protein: CATRVTGTYEQYF; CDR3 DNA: TGTGCCACACGTGTGACAGGAACTTACGAGCAGTACTTC
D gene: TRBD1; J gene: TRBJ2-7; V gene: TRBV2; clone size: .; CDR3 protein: CASRETGAGTVEQYF; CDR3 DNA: TGTGCCAGCAGGGAGACAGGGGCAGGGACTGTCGAGCAGTACTTC
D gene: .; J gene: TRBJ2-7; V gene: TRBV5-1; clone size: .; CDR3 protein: CASTEATFSYEQYF; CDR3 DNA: TGCGCCAGCACCGAAGCGACCTTCTCCTACGAGCAGTACTTC
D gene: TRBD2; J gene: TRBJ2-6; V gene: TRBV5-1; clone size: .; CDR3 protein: CASSVGTSNSGANVLTF; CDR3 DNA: TGCGCCAGCAGCGTCGGGACTAGTAACTCTGGGGCCAACGTCCTGACTTTC
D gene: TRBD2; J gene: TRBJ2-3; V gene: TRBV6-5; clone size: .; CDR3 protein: CASRSGGGNTDTQYF; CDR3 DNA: TGTGCCAGCAGGTCGGGCGGGGGGAACACAGATACGCAGTATTTT
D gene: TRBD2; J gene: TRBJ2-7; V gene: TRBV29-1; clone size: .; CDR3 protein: CSALAGGSYEQYF; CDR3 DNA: TGCAGCGCCCTAGCGGGAGGATCCTACGAGCAGTACTTC
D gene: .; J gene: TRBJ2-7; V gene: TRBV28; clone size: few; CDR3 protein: CASTPTIPIHEQYF; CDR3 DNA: TGTGCCAGCACCCCGACAATTCCGATCCACGAGCAGTACTTC
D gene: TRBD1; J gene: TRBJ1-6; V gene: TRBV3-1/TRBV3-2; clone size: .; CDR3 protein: CASSQGRRGGGSSPLHF; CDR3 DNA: TGTGCCAGCAGCCAAGGGAGAAGAGGAGGGGGCAGTTCACCCCTCCACTTT
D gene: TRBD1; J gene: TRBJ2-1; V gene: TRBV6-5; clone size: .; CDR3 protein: CASSSLPGQGVHEQFF; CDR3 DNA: TGTGCCAGCAGTTCCCTACCGGGACAGGGAGTCCATGAGCAGTTCTTC
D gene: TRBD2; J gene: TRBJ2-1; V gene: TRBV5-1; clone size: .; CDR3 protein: CASARELAGVNEQFF; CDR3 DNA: TGCGCCAGCGCCCGGGAGCTAGCGGGAGTGAATGAGCAGTTCTTC
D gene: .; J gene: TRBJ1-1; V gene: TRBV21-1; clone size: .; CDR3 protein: CASSKGDSLNTEAFF; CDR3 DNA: TGTGCCAGCAGCAAAGGGGACAGCCTGAACACTGAAGCTTTCTTT
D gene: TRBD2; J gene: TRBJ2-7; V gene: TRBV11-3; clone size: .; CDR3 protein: CASSLRERDGWYEQYF; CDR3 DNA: TGTGCCAGCAGCTTAAGGGAGCGGGACGGTTGGTACGAGCAGTACTTC
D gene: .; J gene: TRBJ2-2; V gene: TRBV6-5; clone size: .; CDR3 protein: CASSYSGGGELFF; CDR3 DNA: TGTGCCAGCAGTTACTCGGGGGGAGGGGAGCTGTTTTTT
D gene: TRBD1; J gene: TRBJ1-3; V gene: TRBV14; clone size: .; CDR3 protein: CASSQMRQGFGNTIYF; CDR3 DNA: TGTGCCAGCAGCCAAATGAGACAGGGGTTTGGAAACACCATATATTTT
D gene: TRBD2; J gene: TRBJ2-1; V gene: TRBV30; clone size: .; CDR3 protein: CAWRGIAGVMNNEQFF; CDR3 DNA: TGTGCCTGGAGGGGAATAGCGGGAGTTATGAACAATGAGCAGTTCTTC
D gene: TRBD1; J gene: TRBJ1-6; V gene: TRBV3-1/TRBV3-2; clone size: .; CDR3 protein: CASSRDGTGQGSPLHF; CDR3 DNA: TGTGCCAGCAGCAGAGACGGGACAGGGCAAGGTTCACCCCTCCACTTT
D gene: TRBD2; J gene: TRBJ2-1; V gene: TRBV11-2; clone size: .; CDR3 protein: CASSLDLGGSNEQFF; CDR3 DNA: TGTGCCAGCAGCTTAGATTTAGGCGGGAGTAATGAGCAGTTCTTC
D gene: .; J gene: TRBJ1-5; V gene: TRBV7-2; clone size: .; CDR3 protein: CASSLATAFENQPQHF; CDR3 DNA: TGTGCCAGCAGCTTAGCCACAGCATTCGAAAATCAGCCCCAGCATTTT
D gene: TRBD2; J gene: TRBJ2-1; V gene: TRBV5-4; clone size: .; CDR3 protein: CASSSLSGTSYNEQFF; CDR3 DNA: TGTGCCAGCAGCTCCCTTAGCGGGACCTCCTACAATGAGCAGTTCTTC
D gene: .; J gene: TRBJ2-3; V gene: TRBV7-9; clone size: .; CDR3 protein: CASSLDRGGDTQYF; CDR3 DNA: TGTGCCAGCAGCTTAGACAGGGGAGGAGATACGCAGTATTTT
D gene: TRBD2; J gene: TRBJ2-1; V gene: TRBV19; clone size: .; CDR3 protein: CASAPQSGEFTEQFF; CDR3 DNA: TGTGCCAGTGCCCCCCAAAGCGGGGAATTCACTGAGCAGTTCTTC
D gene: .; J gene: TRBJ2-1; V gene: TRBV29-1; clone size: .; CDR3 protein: CSVEDRTFF; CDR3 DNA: TGCAGCGTTGAAGATAGGACATTCTTC
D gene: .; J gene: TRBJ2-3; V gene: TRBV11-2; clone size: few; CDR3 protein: CASSFNFPPDTQYF; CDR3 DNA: TGTGCCAGCAGCTTTAACTTCCCCCCAGATACGCAGTATTTT
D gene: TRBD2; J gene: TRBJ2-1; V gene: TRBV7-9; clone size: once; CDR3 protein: CASSSTSGRFNEQFF; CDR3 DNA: TGTGCCAGCAGCTCGACTAGCGGGAGATTTAATGAGCAGTTCTTC
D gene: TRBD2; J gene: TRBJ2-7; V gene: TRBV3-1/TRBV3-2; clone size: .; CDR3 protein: CASSPSGRLSEQYF; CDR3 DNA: TGTGCCAGCAGCCCCAGCGGGAGGCTTTCCGAGCAGTACTTC
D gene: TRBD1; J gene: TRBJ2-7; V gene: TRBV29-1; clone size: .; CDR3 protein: CSVLGGQDFSYEQYF; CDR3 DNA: TGCAGCGTTCTGGGGGGACAGGACTTCTCCTACGAGCAGTACTTC
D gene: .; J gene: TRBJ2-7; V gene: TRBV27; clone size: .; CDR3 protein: CASSLSAAPYEQYF; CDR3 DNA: TGTGCCAGCAGTTTATCAGCGGCGCCCTACGAGCAGTACTTC
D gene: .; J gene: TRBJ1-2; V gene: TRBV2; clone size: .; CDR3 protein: CASGGGAGYTF; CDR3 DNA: TGTGCCAGCGGGGGGGGAGCGGGCTACACCTTC
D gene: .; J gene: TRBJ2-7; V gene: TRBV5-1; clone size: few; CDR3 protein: CASSSMGGGPRGEQYF; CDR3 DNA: TGCGCCAGCAGCTCCATGGGGGGTGGCCCACGGGGCGAGCAGTACTTC
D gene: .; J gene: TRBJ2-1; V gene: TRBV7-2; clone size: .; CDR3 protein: CASSSTSSPYNEQFF; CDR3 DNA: TGTGCCAGCAGCTCAACTAGTTCCCCCTACAATGAGCAGTTCTTC
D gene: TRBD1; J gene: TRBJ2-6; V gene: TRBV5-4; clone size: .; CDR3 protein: CASSPFGQGASGANVLTF; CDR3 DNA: TGTGCCAGCAGCCCGTTCGGCCAGGGGGCCTCTGGGGCCAACGTCCTGACTTTC
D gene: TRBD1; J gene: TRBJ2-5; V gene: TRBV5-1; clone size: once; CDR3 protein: CASSLETGEQETQYF; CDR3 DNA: TGCGCCAGCAGCTTGGAAACAGGGGAGCAAGAGACCCAGTACTTC